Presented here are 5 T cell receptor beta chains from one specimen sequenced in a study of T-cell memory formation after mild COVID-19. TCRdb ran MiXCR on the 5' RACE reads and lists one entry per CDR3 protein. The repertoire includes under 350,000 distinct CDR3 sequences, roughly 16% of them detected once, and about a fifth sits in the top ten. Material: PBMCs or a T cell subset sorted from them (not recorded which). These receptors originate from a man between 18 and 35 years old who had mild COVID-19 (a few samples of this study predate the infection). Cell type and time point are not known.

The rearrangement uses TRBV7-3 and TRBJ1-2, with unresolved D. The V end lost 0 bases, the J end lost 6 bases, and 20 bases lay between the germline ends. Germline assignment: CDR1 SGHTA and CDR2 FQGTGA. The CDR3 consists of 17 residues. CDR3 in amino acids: CASSLTGPGSSGDGYTF. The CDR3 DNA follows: TGTGCCAGCAGCTTAACAGGTCCCGGGTCCTCTGGAGATGGCTACACCTTC.

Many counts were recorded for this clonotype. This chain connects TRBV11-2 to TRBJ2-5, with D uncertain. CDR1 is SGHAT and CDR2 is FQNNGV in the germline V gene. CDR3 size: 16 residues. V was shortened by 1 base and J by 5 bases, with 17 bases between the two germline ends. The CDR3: CASSLAPQWLGETQYF. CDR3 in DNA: TGTGCCAGCAGCTTAGCCCCCCAGTGGTTAGGGGAGACCCAGTACTTC. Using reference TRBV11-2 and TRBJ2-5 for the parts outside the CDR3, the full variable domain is EAGVAQSPRYKIIEKRQSVAFWCNPISGHATLYWYQQILGQGPKLLIQFQNNGVVDDSQLPKDRFSAERLKGVDSTLKIQPAKLEDSAVYLCASSLAPQWLGETQYFGPGTRLLVL.

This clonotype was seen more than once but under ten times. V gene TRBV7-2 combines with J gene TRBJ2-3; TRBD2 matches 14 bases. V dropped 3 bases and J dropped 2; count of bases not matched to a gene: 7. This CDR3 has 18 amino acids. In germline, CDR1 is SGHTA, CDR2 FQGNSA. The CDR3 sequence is CASSFQGLAGAVTDTQYF. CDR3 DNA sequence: TGTGCCAGCAGCTTCCAGGGACTAGCGGGGGCCGTCACAGATACGCAGTATTTT. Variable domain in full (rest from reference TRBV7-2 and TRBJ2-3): GAGVSQSPSNKVTEKGKDVELRCDPISGHTALYWYRQSLGQGLEFLIYFQGNSAPDKSGLPSDRFSAERTGGSVSTLTIQRTQQEDSAVYLCASSFQGLAGAVTDTQYFGPGTRLTVL.

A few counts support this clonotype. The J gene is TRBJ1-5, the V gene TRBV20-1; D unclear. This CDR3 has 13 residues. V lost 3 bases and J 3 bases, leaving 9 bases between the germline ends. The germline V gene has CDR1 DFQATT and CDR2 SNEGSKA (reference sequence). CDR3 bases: TGCAGTGCTAGTCGGTCCCCCAATCAGCCCCAGCATTTT. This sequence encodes CSASRSPNQPQHF.

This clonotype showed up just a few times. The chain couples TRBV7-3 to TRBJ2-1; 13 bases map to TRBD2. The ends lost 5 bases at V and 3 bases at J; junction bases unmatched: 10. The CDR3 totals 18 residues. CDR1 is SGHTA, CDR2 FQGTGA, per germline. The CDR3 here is CASSPATSGGAFYNEQFF. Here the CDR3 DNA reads TGTGCCAGCAGCCCAGCTACTAGCGGGGGGGCCTTCTACAATGAGCAGTTCTTC.